Listed below are T cell receptor beta chains from one sample, sequenced in a study of T cell responses to AZD1222 COVID-19 vaccine. Data came from immunoSEQ multiplex PCR; TCRdb stores just in-frame clones and leaves some out. Of more than 70,000 clones listed, roughly 87% were seen once; the top ten hold 4% to 5.5%. This sample comprised peripheral blood, obtained on day 0 of MenACWY control vaccination. The receptors come from an adult in good health. CDR3s include the opening cysteine and the closing phenylalanine or tryptophan. The D gene is left open where the match is weak. A clone size is listed for some rows: how often the clone was seen (once, few, many), or a class if it is expanded.

clone size: NA; J gene: TRBJ1-6; V gene: TRBV19; D gene: TRBD1; CDR3 protein: CASSIGQGGNSPLHF; CDR3 DNA: TGTGCCAGTAGTATTGGACAGGGGGGTAATTCACCCCTCCACTTT
clone size: few; J gene: TRBJ1-1; V gene: TRBV5-6; D gene: NA; CDR3 protein: CASSWGGTLQNTEAFF; CDR3 DNA: TGTGCCAGCAGCTGGGGCGGGACACTTCAGAACACTGAAGCTTTCTTT
clone size: NA; J gene: TRBJ1-5; V gene: TRBV7-2; D gene: NA; CDR3 protein: CASSSWGSNQPQHF; CDR3 DNA: TGTGCCAGCAGCTCGTGGGGTAGCAATCAGCCCCAGCATTTT
clone size: NA; J gene: TRBJ1-2; V gene: TRBV25-1; D gene: NA; CDR3 protein: CASSEIEQFYGYTF; CDR3 DNA: TGTGCCAGCAGTGAAATAGAACAGTTCTATGGCTACACCTTC
clone size: NA; J gene: TRBJ1-2; V gene: TRBV6-6; D gene: TRBD1; CDR3 protein: CASSRQGGGYTF; CDR3 DNA: TGTGCCAGCAGTCGACAGGGTGGGGGCTACACCTTC
clone size: NA; J gene: TRBJ2-5; V gene: TRBV2; D gene: TRBD1; CDR3 protein: CASSGQGILIKETQYF; CDR3 DNA: TGTGCCAGCAGTGGACAGGGGATACTCATCAAAGAGACCCAGTACTTC
clone size: few; J gene: TRBJ1-6; V gene: TRBV9; D gene: NA; CDR3 protein: CASSKNREGVSPLHF; CDR3 DNA: TGTGCCAGCAGCAAAAACAGGGAAGGAGTTTCACCCCTCCACTTT
clone size: NA; J gene: TRBJ1-2; V gene: TRBV6-5; D gene: TRBD1; CDR3 protein: CASSYQGAVGGYTF; CDR3 DNA: TGTGCCAGCAGTTACCAGGGGGCGGTAGGAGGCTACACCTTC
clone size: NA; J gene: TRBJ2-7; V gene: TRBV7-9; D gene: NA; CDR3 protein: CASSSQTGSYEQYF; CDR3 DNA: TGTGCCAGCAGCTCCCAGACAGGATCCTACGAGCAGTACTTC
clone size: once; J gene: TRBJ1-2; V gene: TRBV6-6; D gene: NA; CDR3 protein: CASSYSEGIHGYTF; CDR3 DNA: TGTGCCAGCAGTTACTCCGAGGGGATCCATGGCTACACCTTC
clone size: NA; J gene: TRBJ2-7; V gene: TRBV6-5; D gene: TRBD1; CDR3 protein: CASSYDRAGEQYF; CDR3 DNA: TGTGCCAGCAGTTACGACAGGGCTGGCGAGCAGTACTTC
clone size: once; J gene: TRBJ1-5; V gene: TRBV5-4; D gene: NA; CDR3 protein: CASSLNPGRNQPQHF; CDR3 DNA: TGTGCCAGCAGCCTAAATCCGGGACGCAATCAGCCCCAGCATTTT
clone size: NA; J gene: TRBJ1-2; V gene: TRBV7-9; D gene: NA; CDR3 protein: CASSFDLSYGYTF; CDR3 DNA: TGTGCCAGCAGCTTTGATCTCAGCTATGGCTACACCTTC
clone size: NA; J gene: TRBJ1-1; V gene: TRBV14; D gene: TRBD1; CDR3 protein: CASSHLPGTGWMNTEAFF; CDR3 DNA: TGTGCCAGCAGCCACCTACCCGGGACAGGTTGGATGAACACTGAAGCTTTCTTT
clone size: NA; J gene: TRBJ1-1; V gene: TRBV4-2; D gene: TRBD1; CDR3 protein: CASSLVGTAEAFF; CDR3 DNA: TGTGCCAGCAGCCTAGTAGGGACAGCAGAAGCTTTCTTT
clone size: NA; J gene: TRBJ2-1; V gene: TRBV9; D gene: TRBD2; CDR3 protein: CASSVSGGPFGVEQFF; CDR3 DNA: TGTGCCAGCAGCGTAAGCGGGGGGCCCTTCGGTGTTGAGCAGTTCTTC
clone size: NA; J gene: TRBJ1-2; V gene: TRBV29-1; D gene: NA; CDR3 protein: CSVGDFHTF; CDR3 DNA: TGCAGCGTTGGGGATTTCCACACCTTC
clone size: NA; J gene: TRBJ1-1; V gene: TRBV18; D gene: NA; CDR3 protein: CASSAQGIANTEAFF; CDR3 DNA: TGTGCCAGCTCGGCTCAGGGTATCGCTAACACTGAAGCTTTCTTT
clone size: NA; J gene: TRBJ1-1; V gene: TRBV30; D gene: NA; CDR3 protein: CAWGLMNTEAFF; CDR3 DNA: TGTGCCTGGGGACTTATGAACACTGAAGCTTTCTTT
clone size: once; J gene: TRBJ2-2; V gene: TRBV19; D gene: TRBD1; CDR3 protein: CASSTGTGIPGELFF; CDR3 DNA: TGTGCCAGTAGTACCGGGACAGGGATACCCGGGGAGCTGTTTTTT
clone size: NA; J gene: TRBJ2-1; V gene: TRBV7-2; D gene: TRBD1; CDR3 protein: CASSQQGASNEQFF; CDR3 DNA: TGTGCCAGCAGCCAACAGGGGGCTAGCAATGAGCAGTTCTTC
clone size: NA; J gene: TRBJ2-2; V gene: TRBV7-9; D gene: TRBD2; CDR3 protein: CASSSRLAGTGELFF; CDR3 DNA: TGTGCCAGCAGCTCTCGACTAGCAGGCACCGGGGAGCTGTTTTTT
clone size: NA; J gene: TRBJ1-1; V gene: TRBV19; D gene: NA; CDR3 protein: CASSPPEGTEAFF; CDR3 DNA: TGTGCCAGTAGTCCACCGGAAGGCACTGAAGCTTTCTTT
clone size: NA; J gene: TRBJ2-5; V gene: TRBV7-2; D gene: TRBD1; CDR3 protein: CASSPDRGRETQYF; CDR3 DNA: TGTGCCAGCAGCCCTGACAGGGGAAGGGAGACCCAGTACTTC
clone size: NA; J gene: TRBJ2-1; V gene: TRBV11-2; D gene: NA; CDR3 protein: CASSLAGDIAYNEQFF; CDR3 DNA: TGTGCCAGCAGCTTGGCGGGGGACATCGCCTACAATGAGCAGTTCTTC
clone size: NA; J gene: TRBJ2-2; V gene: TRBV3-1/TRBV3-2; D gene: NA; CDR3 protein: CASSPLATGELFF; CDR3 DNA: TGTGCCAGCAGCCCCCTAGCGACCGGGGAGCTGTTTTTT
clone size: NA; J gene: TRBJ1-4; V gene: TRBV7-2; D gene: TRBD1; CDR3 protein: CASSLARDRRLPTNEKLFF; CDR3 DNA: TGTGCCAGCAGCTTAGCTAGGGACAGGAGGCTTCCGACTAATGAAAAACTGTTTTTT